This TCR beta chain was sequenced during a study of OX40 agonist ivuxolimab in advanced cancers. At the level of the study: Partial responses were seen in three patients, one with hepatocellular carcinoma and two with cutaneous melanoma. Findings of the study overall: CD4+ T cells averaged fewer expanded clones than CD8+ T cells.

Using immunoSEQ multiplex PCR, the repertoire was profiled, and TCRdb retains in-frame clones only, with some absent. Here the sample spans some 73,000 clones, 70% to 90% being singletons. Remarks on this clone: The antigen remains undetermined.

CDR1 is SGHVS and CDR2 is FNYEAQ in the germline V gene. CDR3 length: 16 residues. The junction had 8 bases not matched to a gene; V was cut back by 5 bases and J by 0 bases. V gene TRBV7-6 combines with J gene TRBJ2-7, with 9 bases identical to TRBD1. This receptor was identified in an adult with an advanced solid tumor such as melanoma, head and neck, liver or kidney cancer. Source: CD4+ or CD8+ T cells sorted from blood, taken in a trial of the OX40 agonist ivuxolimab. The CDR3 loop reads CASSLTGGLSSYEQYF. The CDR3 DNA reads TGTGCCAGCAGCCTAACAGGGGGCTTGAGCTCCTACGAGCAGTACTTC.